This T cell receptor beta chain appears in the sequencing data of a study of blood T cell repertoires in COVID-19. The assay was immunoSEQ multiplex PCR, and TCRdb's table has in-frame clones only and misses some. The sample lists under 250,000 clones; 75% to 85% were seen once. This CDR3 region has 17 residues. CDR1 and CDR2 (germline): KGHSH, LQKENI. The V and J ends lost 3 bases and 1 base, in that order; junction bases with no gene match: 7. Sequencing was carried out using peripheral blood. This chain joins TRBV18 and TRBJ2-3, with 10 nucleotides matching TRBD2. The source of this sequence is a human donor in a cohort sampled during active COVID-19. CDR3 in DNA: TGTGCCAGCTCACCCTGGACTAGCGGTCCCCGCACAGATACGCAGTATTTT. Its protein is CASSPWTSGPRTDTQYF.